This TCR beta chain was sequenced in a study of T cell repertoires in cytomegalovirus infection. Trimming took 1 base from V and 7 from J; bases not matched to a gene: 7. Per the germline V gene, CDR1 is DFQATT and CDR2 is SNEGSKA (reference sequence). The CDR3 loop spans 15 amino acids. One entry per CDR3 protein results from TCRdb running MiXCR on the reads. The sample records about 450,000 distinct CDR3 sequences, 31% being singletons. About this clonotype: No conserved phenylalanine or tryptophan ends this CDR3, so it is likely a read error.

This sequence joins TRBV20-1 and TRBJ1-6, with 7 bases identical to TRBD1. Sequencing used PBMCs. The receptor's source is a human donor in good health (CMV status not recorded). Some clones in this sample may be carry-over from other donors' samples. Written as DNA, the CDR3 is TGCAGTGCTAGAGCCCCCCGGGGACAGAATTCACCCCTCCACTGT. It encodes CSARAPRGQNSPLHC.